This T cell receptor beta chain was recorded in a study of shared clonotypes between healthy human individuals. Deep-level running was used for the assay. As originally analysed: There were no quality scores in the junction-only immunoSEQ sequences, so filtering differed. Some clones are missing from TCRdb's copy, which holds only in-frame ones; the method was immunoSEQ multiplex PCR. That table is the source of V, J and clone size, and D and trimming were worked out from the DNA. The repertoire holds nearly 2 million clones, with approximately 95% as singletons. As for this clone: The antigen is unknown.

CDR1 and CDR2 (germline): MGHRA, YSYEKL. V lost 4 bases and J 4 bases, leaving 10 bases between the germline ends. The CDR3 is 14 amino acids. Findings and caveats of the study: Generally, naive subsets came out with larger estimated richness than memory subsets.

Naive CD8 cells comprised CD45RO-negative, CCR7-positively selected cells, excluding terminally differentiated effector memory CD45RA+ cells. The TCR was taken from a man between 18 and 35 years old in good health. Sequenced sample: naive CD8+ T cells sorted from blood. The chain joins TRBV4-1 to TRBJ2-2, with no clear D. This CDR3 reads CASSPRRATGELFF. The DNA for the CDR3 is TGCGCCAGCAGCCCTCGTAGGGCCACCGGGGAGCTGTTTTTT.